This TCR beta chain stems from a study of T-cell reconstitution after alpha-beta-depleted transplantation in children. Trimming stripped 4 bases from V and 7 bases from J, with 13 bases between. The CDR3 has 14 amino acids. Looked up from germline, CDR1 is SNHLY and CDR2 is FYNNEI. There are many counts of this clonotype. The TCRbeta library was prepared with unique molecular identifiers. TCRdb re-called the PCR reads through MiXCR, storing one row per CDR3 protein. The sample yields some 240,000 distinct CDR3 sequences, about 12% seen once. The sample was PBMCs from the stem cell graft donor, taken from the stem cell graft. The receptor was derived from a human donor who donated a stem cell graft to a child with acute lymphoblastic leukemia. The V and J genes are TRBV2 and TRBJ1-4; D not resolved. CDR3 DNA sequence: TGTGCCAGCAGTGGAGGACCCCCGGGTGAAAAACTGTTTTTT. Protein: CASSGGPPGEKLFF. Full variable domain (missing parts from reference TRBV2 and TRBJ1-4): EPEVTQTPSHQVTQMGQEVILRCVPISNHLYFYWYRQILGQKVEFLVSFYNNEISEKSEIFDDQFSVERPDGSNFTLKIRSTKLEDSAMYFCASSGGPPGEKLFFGSGTQLSVL.